This T cell receptor beta chain is from a study of T-cell memory formation after mild COVID-19. Study background: Most TCR clusters belonged to a single donor.

This clonotype was observed many times. Its antigen is not identified. Germline V gives CDR1 KGHDR, CDR2 SFDVKD. V was shortened by 1 base and J by 0 bases, with 9 bases between the two germline ends. The CDR3 runs to 16 residues. TCRdb ran MiXCR on the 5' RACE reads and lists one entry per CDR3 protein. Of 30,000 to 45,000 distinct CDR3 sequences listed, approximately 10% are singletons. Whole-study findings and limits: The study found contracting CD4+ clones mainly in CM and EM and contracting CD8+ clones in EMRA.

The sample consisted of PBMCs or a T cell subset sorted from them (not recorded which). This TCR was sampled from a young man who had mild COVID-19 (a few samples of this study predate the infection). Cell type and time point are not known. The rearrangement joins TRBV24-1 to TRBJ2-1, with TRBD2 as a possible D gene (5 bases). This chain's CDR3 is CATSDFPGSSYNEQFF. CDR3 in DNA: TGTGCCACCAGTGATTTCCCGGGGAGCTCCTACAATGAGCAGTTCTTC.